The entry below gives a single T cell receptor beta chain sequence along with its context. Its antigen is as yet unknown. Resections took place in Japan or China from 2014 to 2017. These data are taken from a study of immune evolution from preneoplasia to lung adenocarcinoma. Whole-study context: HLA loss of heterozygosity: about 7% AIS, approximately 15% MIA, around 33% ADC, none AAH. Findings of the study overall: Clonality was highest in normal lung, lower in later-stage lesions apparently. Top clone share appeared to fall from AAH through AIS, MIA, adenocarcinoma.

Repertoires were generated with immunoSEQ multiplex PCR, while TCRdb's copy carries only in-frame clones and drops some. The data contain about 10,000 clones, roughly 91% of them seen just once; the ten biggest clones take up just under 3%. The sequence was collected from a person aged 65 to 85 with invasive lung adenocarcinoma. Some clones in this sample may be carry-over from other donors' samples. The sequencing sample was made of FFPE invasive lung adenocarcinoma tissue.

The CDR3 here is CSSVADRAEAFF. The CDR3 region has the DNA TGCAGCTCTGTCGCGGACAGGGCTGAAGCTTTCTTT. The chain is built from TRBV29-1 and TRBJ1-1; 8 bases line up with TRBD1. Germline assignment: CDR1 SQVTM and CDR2 ANQGSEA. This CDR3 region has 12 residues. With 8 bases clipped from V and 6 bases from J, the junction kept 8 bases outside the gene matches.